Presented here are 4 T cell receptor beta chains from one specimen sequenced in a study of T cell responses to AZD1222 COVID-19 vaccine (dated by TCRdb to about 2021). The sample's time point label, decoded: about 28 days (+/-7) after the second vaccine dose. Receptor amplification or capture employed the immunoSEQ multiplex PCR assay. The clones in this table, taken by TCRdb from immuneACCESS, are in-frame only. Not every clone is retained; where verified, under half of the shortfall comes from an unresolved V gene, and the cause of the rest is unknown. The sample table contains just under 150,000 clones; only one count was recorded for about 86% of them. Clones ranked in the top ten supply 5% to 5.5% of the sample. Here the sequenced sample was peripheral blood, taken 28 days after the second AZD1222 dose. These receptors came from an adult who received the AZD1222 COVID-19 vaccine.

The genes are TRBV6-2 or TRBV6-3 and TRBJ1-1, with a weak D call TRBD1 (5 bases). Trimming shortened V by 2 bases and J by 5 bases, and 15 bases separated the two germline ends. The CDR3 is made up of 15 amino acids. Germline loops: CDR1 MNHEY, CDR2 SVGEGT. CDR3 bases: TGTGCCAGCAGTTACGTAGCAGGGCTGGGGACTGAAGCTTTCTTT. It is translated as CASSYVAGLGTEAFF.

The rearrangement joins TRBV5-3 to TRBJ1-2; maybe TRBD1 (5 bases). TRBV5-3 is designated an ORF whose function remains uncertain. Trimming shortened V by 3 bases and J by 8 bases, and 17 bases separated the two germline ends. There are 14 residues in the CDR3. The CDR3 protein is CARSWRGGTRGYTF. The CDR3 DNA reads TGTGCCAGAAGCTGGCGTGGGGGGACGAGGGGCTACACCTTC.

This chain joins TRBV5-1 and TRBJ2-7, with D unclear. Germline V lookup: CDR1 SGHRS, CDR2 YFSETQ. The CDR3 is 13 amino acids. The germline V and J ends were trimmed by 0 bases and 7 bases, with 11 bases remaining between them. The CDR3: CASSLDSIGEQYF. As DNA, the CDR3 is TGCGCCAGCAGCTTGGACTCAATCGGGGAGCAGTACTTC.

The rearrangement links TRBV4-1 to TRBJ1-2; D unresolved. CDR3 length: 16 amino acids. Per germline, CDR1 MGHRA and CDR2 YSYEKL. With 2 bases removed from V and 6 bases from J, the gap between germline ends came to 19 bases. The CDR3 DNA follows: TGCGCCAGCAGCCAAACGAGCCGCCGGTCCGGGGATGGCTACACCTTC. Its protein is CASSQTSRRSGDGYTF.